This T cell receptor (beta chain) was captured by sequencing in a study of graft-versus-host responses after intestinal transplantation. Overall study context: Anti-thymocyte globulin induction preceded approximately three years of tacrolimus and steroid maintenance in all recipients. Notes on the study in general: Ileal or blood samples showed some GvH clones first, and such clones were also found in recipient marrow. High graft-versus-host to host-versus-graft T cell clonal ratios marked allografts of patients with graft-donor macrochimerism. Peak circulating GvH clone levels tracked with early post-transplant HvG declines.

Assay: immunoSEQ multiplex PCR; the TCRdb copy retains only in-frame clones and omits some. The sample comprises 80,000 or so clones, approximately 90% of which are singletons, and approximately 0.64% rests with the top ten. A note on this clone: The target antigen is unknown.

This sequence was found in a human patient who received an intestinal transplant, so some T cells may come from the graft donor. This specimen was PBMCs, taken 98 days after intestinal transplantation.

CDR3 in amino acids: CASGFPLVGGEQFF. The CDR3 nucleotides are TGTGCTAGTGGTTTCCCCCTGGTTGGGGGTGAGCAGTTCTTC. The chain is built from TRBV12-5 and TRBJ2-1; D may match TRBD1 or TRBD2 (5 bases each). V was trimmed by 3 bases and J by 9 bases, leaving 15 bases between them. Germline CDR1 is LGHNT and CDR2 is FRNRAP. The CDR3 is 14 amino acids.